Listed here are 22 T cell receptor beta chains from one sample, sequenced in a study of shared clonotypes between healthy human individuals. Using immunoSEQ multiplex PCR, the repertoire was profiled, and TCRdb retains in-frame clones only, with some absent. The sample comprises approximately 320,000 clones, 74% of which are singletons, and over 9% rests with the top ten. Sequencing was performed on memory CD4+ T cells sorted from blood. Subset indicated: CD45RA-negative fraction. The receptors stem from a man in his thirties or forties in good health.

This clone appeared a few times. The chain couples TRBV5-4 to TRBJ2-7; D gene ambiguous. Trimming stripped 3 bases from V and 0 bases from J, with 13 bases between. The CDR3 totals 15 residues. The V gene's germline CDR1 is SGHNT and CDR2 YYREEE (reference sequence). The CDR3 loop is CASSSRKEFSYEQYF. The CDR3 coding sequence is TGTGCCAGCAGCTCACGGAAGGAGTTCTCCTACGAGCAGTACTTC.

This chain connects TRBV18 to TRBJ2-7; D gene ambiguous. Trimming took 4 bases from V and 5 from J, leaving 9 bases between them. The germline CDR1 and CDR2 sequences are KGHSH and LQKENI. This CDR3 is 12 amino acids long. The CDR3 DNA follows: TGTGCCAGCTCACTCGATAGGGACGAGCAGTACTTC. Encoded protein: CASSLDRDEQYF.

The genes are TRBV5-4 and TRBJ2-1; tentatively, D is TRBD2 (6 bases). The V gene's germline CDR1 is SGHNT and CDR2 YYREEE (reference sequence). The V end lost 0 bases, the J end lost 3 bases, and 10 bases lay between the germline ends. CDR3 length: 15 amino acids. As DNA, the CDR3 is TGTGCCAGCAGCTTGGGCTTGGGAGGCTACAATGAGCAGTTCTTC. This sequence encodes CASSLGLGGYNEQFF. Variable domain in full (rest from reference TRBV5-4 and TRBJ2-1): ETGVTQSPTHLIKTRGQQVTLRCSSQSGHNTVSWYQQALGQGPQFIFQYYREEENGRGNFPPRFSGLQFPNYSSELNVNALELDDSALYLCASSLGLGGYNEQFFGPGTRLTVL.

The rearrangement links TRBV2 to TRBJ2-3, with 13 positions matching TRBD2. The CDR3 loop spans 17 amino acids. Trimming took 5 bases from V and 4 from J; bases not matched to a gene: 9. From germline, CDR1 is SNHLY and CDR2 FYNNEI. The CDR3 DNA is TGTGCCAGCAGTCCCGGACTAGCGGGAGTGGGAGCAGATACGCAGTATTTT. Encoded protein: CASSPGLAGVGADTQYF.

Comments on this clone: At the DNA level, this CDR3 is encoded by other sequences in the same sample as well. This chain uses TRBV28 with TRBJ2-7, with D hard to call. Germline CDR1 is MDHEN and CDR2 is SYDVKM. The ends were cut back, 6 bases at V and 1 base at J, with 10 bases in the middle. CDR3 length: 13 amino acids. Here the CDR3 reads CASRRQASYEQYF. CDR3 nucleotide sequence: TGTGCCAGCAGGCGGCAGGCGTCCTACGAGCAGTACTTC. Looking up the rest from reference TRBV28 and TRBJ2-7 gives the full variable domain: DVKVTQSSRYLVKRTGEKVFLECVQDMDHENMFWYRQDPGLGLRLIYFSYDVKMKEKGDIPEGYSVSREKKERFSLILESASTNQTSMYLCASRRQASYEQYFGPGTRLTVT.

The chain uses TRBV21-1 and TRBJ2-2; the listed D gene, TRBD2, was not tested against the DNA. TRBV21-1 is flagged as a pseudogene. The CDR3 is 15 amino acids. The CDR3 DNA sequence: TGTGCCAGCAGCAAAGACCCGGGATCAACCGGGGAGCTGTTTTTT. This codes for CASSKDPGSTGELFF.

The V and J genes are TRBV5-6 and TRBJ1-1; D perhaps matches TRBD1 (6 bases). V was shortened by 5 bases and J by 3 bases, with 14 bases between the two germline ends. CDR3 length: 14 residues. Germline assignment: CDR1 SGHDT and CDR2 YYEEEE. The chain's CDR3 is CASRPQGVDTEAFF. In DNA, the CDR3 is TGTGCCAGCAGACCACAGGGTGTAGACACTGAAGCTTTCTTT.

V usage is TRBV9 and J usage is TRBJ2-7; the D gene is possibly TRBD2 (5 bases). Trimming took off 4 bases at V and 0 bases at J, with 11 bases between the two ends. Per germline, CDR1 SGDLS and CDR2 YYNGEE. This CDR3 contains 14 residues. The CDR3 bases are TGTGCCAGCAGCAGACGAGCGGACTCCTACGAGCAGTACTTC. This translates into CASSRRADSYEQYF.

V usage is TRBV5-1 and J usage is TRBJ2-3; D gene uncertain. This CDR3 has 13 amino acids. V was shortened by 7 bases and J by 0 bases, with 9 bases between the two germline ends. Germline CDR1 SGHRS, CDR2 YFSETQ. The CDR3 protein is CASGRASTDTQYF. The DNA of the CDR3 is TGCGCCAGCGGACGGGCTAGCACAGATACGCAGTATTTT.

This clone was seen only once. The V call is TRBV5-1, the J call TRBJ1-2, with D uncertain. V lost 4 bases, J lost 4 bases, and 17 bases lay in between. Germline assignment: CDR1 SGHRS and CDR2 YFSETQ. The CDR3 is 15 amino acids. The CDR3 sequence: CASSISSGLGYGYTF. Written as DNA, the CDR3 is TGCGCCAGCAGCATCAGTTCAGGATTGGGCTATGGCTACACCTTC.

CDR3 sequence (DNA): TGCGCCAGCAGTCCCAAGTTAGCACAGAGCTCCTACAATGAGCAGTTCTTC. It translates to CASSPKLAQSSYNEQFF. V gene TRBV10-1 combines with J gene TRBJ2-1, with D unresolved. The CDR3 loop spans 17 amino acids. The germline V gene encodes CDR1 WNHNN and CDR2 SYGVQD (reference sequence). V lost 5 bases and J lost 0, with 17 bases in between.

In nucleotides, the CDR3 is TGTGCCAGCGGTCGAGGGGAGAACTATGGCTACACCTTC. Translated, it gives CASGRGENYGYTF. The gene calls are TRBV27 and TRBJ1-2; D is perhaps TRBD1 (5 bases). V shed 8 bases and J shed 2 bases, with 12 bases lying between them. CDR1 is MNHEY and CDR2 is SMNVEV in the germline V gene (reference sequence). The CDR3 runs to 13 residues.

The chain carries TRBV4-1 and TRBJ2-7; D is perhaps TRBD2 (7 bases). The V and J ends lost 1 base and 2 bases respectively, with 24 bases between them. The CDR3 runs to 19 residues. Germline CDR1 reads MGHRA; CDR2 reads YSYEKL. In nucleotides, the CDR3 is TGCGCCAGCAGCCAAGGTGCCCGGGGGGCCGTACCCCTGCCCTACGAGCAGTACTTC. Translation gives CASSQGARGAVPLPYEQYF.

This clone was counted only a few times. Additional DNA sequences in this sample encode the identical CDR3. The chain recombines TRBV18 with TRBJ2-7; D remains ambiguous. Germline lookup yields CDR1 KGHSH and CDR2 LQKENI. Deletions cut 3 bases from V and 0 bases from J, with 3 bases between. The CDR3 is 12 residues long. CDR3 sequence: CASSPNSYEQYF. CDR3 nucleotide sequence: TGTGCCAGCTCACCCAACTCCTACGAGCAGTACTTC.

This clone is a singleton in its sample. This CDR3 reads CASSHGVSRGGSIYEQYF. DNA of the CDR3: TGTGCCAGCAGCCATGGGGTCTCGCGCGGCGGGAGTATTTACGAGCAGTACTTC. V and J are TRBV28 and TRBJ2-7; TRBD2 matches 7 bases. CDR1 and CDR2 (germline): MDHEN, SYDVKM. The junction had 21 bases not matched to a gene; V was cut back by 6 bases and J by 4 bases. This CDR3 spans 18 amino acids.

The genes are TRBV5-1 and TRBJ2-5, with 7 bases aligning to TRBD1. The CDR3 extends over 15 amino acids. Germline V CDR1 and CDR2: SGHRS, YFSETQ. After removal of 5 bases from V and 5 bases from J, the junction contained 12 bases not matched to a gene. The DNA of the CDR3 is TGCGCCAGCAGTTTAGGGGGCTCCGCTGGGGAGACCCAGTACTTC. Protein: CASSLGGSAGETQYF.

This clone has only a few counts. This chain uses TRBV19 with TRBJ2-6; D is undetermined. Per germline, CDR1 LNHDA and CDR2 SQIVND (reference sequence). V lost 1 base to trimming and J lost 0 bases, with 4 bases between them. The CDR3 sequence is 15 residues long. DNA for the CDR3: TGTGCCAGTAGTATAGCTGCCTCTGGGGCCAACGTCCTGACTTTC. This encodes CASSIAASGANVLTF.

The chain combines TRBV15 with TRBJ2-7, with D perhaps matching TRBD1 (5 bases). The V gene lost 1 base and the J gene lost 4 bases, with 14 bases spanning the gap. CDR3 length equals 15 residues. CDR1 and CDR2 from the germline V gene are LNHNV and YYDKDF (reference sequence). CDR3 sequence (DNA): TGTGCCACCAGCAGAGTATTAGGGGATGGGTACGAGCAGTACTTC. Its protein is CATSRVLGDGYEQYF. Full variable domain (missing parts from reference TRBV15 and TRBJ2-7): DAMVIQNPRYQVTQFGKPVTLSCSQTLNHNVMYWYQQKSSQAPKLLFHYYDKDFNNEADTPDNFQSRRPNTSFCFLDIRSPGLGDTAMYLCATSRVLGDGYEQYFGPGTRLTVT.

The J gene is TRBJ2-1, the V gene TRBV11-2, with D perhaps being TRBD1 or TRBD2 (5 bases each). The V and J ends lost 1 base and 9 bases respectively, with 7 bases between them. From germline, CDR1 is SGHAT and CDR2 FQNNGV. The CDR3 extends over 12 amino acids. The CDR3 region has the DNA TGTGCCAGCAGCTTAGCTGGGGGTGAGCAGTTCTTC. Protein product: CASSLAGGEQFF.

V and J are TRBV11-3 and TRBJ2-3; 9 bases are shared with TRBD2. The germline gives CDR1 SGHNT, CDR2 YENEEA. The CDR3 is 14 amino acids. V lost 5 bases, J lost 4 bases, and 4 bases stayed unmatched. CDR3 sequence: CASSAGGGADTQYF. CDR3 coding DNA: TGTGCCAGCAGCGCGGGCGGGGGGGCAGATACGCAGTATTTT. Combining the CDR3 with reference TRBV11-3 and TRBJ2-3 gives the whole variable domain EAGVVQSPRYKIIEKKQPVAFWCNPISGHNTLYWYLQNLGQGPELLIRYENEEAVDDSQLPKDRFSAERLKGVDSTLKIQPAELGDSAVYLCASSAGGGADTQYFGPGTRLTVL.

Here the CDR3 DNA reads TGTGCCAGCAGGGGACAGGGCCAGCCCGGGGAGCTGTTTTTT. Translation: CASRGQGQPGELFF. V is TRBV7-3 and J is TRBJ2-2, with 9 bases that match TRBD1. The trim removed 6 bases at V and 6 bases at J, leaving 5 bases unmatched. Germline values: CDR1 SGHTA, CDR2 FQGTGA. This CDR3 has 14 residues.

V and J are TRBV11-3 and TRBJ2-2; D is ambiguous. V lost 5 bases and J 0 bases, leaving 4 bases between the germline ends. The CDR3 is 13 amino acids. CDR1 is SGHNT, CDR2 YENEEA, per germline. CDR3 DNA sequence: TGTGCCAGCAGCGGGACGAACACCGGGGAGCTGTTTTTT. Encoded protein: CASSGTNTGELFF.